Each of the 4 T cell receptor beta chains below was sequenced from the same sample in a study of neurological immune-mediated disorders (dated by TCRdb to 2018 to 2020). Library preparation was by 5' RACE. Sequencing was performed on an Illumina HiSeq 2500. TCRdb itself trimmed the public reads at Q25 with fastp, ran MiXCR and retained productive beta chains. Every entry covers one CDR3 protein and lists the most common genes and DNA from its rows. The table for this sample lists roughly 65,000 distinct CDR3 sequences; under 5% of them were counted only once. Together, the top ten hold approximately 2.7% of the sample. The specimen was PBMCs. These receptors originate from a man aged 45 to 65 with multiple sclerosis.

This clonotype has only a few counts. This sequence joins TRBV3-1 and TRBJ2-2, with D perhaps TRBD1 or TRBD2 (5 bases each). CDR3 length equals 17 residues. Germline CDR1 LGHDT, CDR2 YNNKEL (reference sequence). V lost 4 bases, J lost 0 bases, and 15 bases lay in between. CDR3 sequence (DNA): TGTGCCAGCAGCCCCTCCGGGACGCAGACGAACACCGGGGAGCTGTTTTTT. Translating it yields CASSPSGTQTNTGELFF.

This clonotype was seen more than once but under ten times. V is TRBV5-1 and J is TRBJ1-4; TRBD1 agrees at 10 bases. The CDR3 length is 16 residues. Germline V gene lookup returns CDR1 SGHRS and CDR2 YFSETQ. V shed 4 bases, J shed 6 bases, and the junction held 9 bases outside the gene matches. CDR3 nucleotides: TGCGCCAGCAGCGGCGGGACAGGGGTTGGAGATGAAAAACTGTTTTTT. It is translated as CASSGGTGVGDEKLFF.

This clonotype showed up many times. V gene TRBV14 combines with J gene TRBJ1-1, with D uncertain. Trimming shortened V by 1 base and J by 5 bases, and 8 bases separated the two germline ends. Germline V gives CDR1 SGHDN, CDR2 FVKESK. The CDR3 is 13 amino acids. The CDR3 sequence is CASSQGLGTEAFF. CDR3 nucleotides: TGTGCCAGCAGCCAAGGACTGGGGACTGAAGCTTTCTTT.

The sample holds many counts of this clonotype. The rearrangement joins TRBV28 to TRBJ2-6; 7 bases are a match to TRBD1. V gave up 4 bases and J gave up 0 bases; unmatched junction bases: 15. The CDR3 is made up of 20 amino acids. Germline-derived CDR1 and CDR2 are MDHEN and SYDVKM. In DNA, the CDR3 is TGTGCCAGCAGTTCGACAGGGATTCGGGGCCCAGTCTCTGGGGCCAACGTCCTGACTTTC. Amino acids: CASSSTGIRGPVSGANVLTF. Drawing the rest from reference TRBV28 and TRBJ2-6, the complete variable domain is DVKVTQSSRYLVKRTGEKVFLECVQDMDHENMFWYRQDPGLGLRLIYFSYDVKMKEKGDIPEGYSVSREKKERFSLILESASTNQTSMYLCASSSTGIRGPVSGANVLTFGAGSRLTVL.